These T cell receptor beta chains were read from a single sample in a study of OX40 agonist ivuxolimab in advanced cancers. Measured with immunoSEQ multiplex PCR; TCRdb has only the in-frame clones, and not every one. Of roughly 15,000 clones listed, 86% are singletons. This specimen was CD4+ or CD8+ T cells sorted from blood, taken in a trial of the OX40 agonist ivuxolimab. These receptors all stem from an adult with an advanced solid tumor such as melanoma, head and neck, liver or kidney cancer. CDR3s include the opening cysteine and the closing phenylalanine or tryptophan. D genes are given only for firm matches. Size is omitted from some rows. Given values are once, few, many or a class for expanded clones.

.,TRBV4-1,17,TRBJ1-2,.,TGCGCCAGCAGCCAACCCCTACCCCGGGACATCTTGGAGGGCTACACCTTC,CASSQPLPRDILEGYTF
TRBD1,TRBV27,15,TRBJ2-3,.,TGTGCCAGCAGTTTAATGACAGGGTTGTCAGATACGCAGTATTTT,CASSLMTGLSDTQYF
.,TRBV10-1,20,TRBJ2-6,.,TGCGCCAGCAGTGACAGGGAAAGGGTAAAGTGGAGGGCTGGGGCCAACGTCCTGACTTTC,CASSDRERVKWRAGANVLTF
.,TRBV11-2,14,TRBJ2-3,.,TGTGCCAGCAGCTTAGAGGCCGTGGCAGATACGCAGTATTTT,CASSLEAVADTQYF
TRBD2,TRBV28,18,TRBJ2-2,.,TGTGCCAGCAGTTTGTCCCTCGCGGGAGGGTCGAACACCGGGGAGCTGTTTTTT,CASSLSLAGGSNTGELFF
.,TRBV7-2,17,TRBJ2-5,.,TGTGCCAGCAGCTCAGGGGTCCGGGGGGCCCTAGAAGAGACCCAGTACTTC,CASSSGVRGALEETQYF
.,TRBV6-1,13,TRBJ1-5,.,TGTGCCAGCCACACGACAGGCAATCAGCCCCAGCATTTT,CASHTTGNQPQHF
.,TRBV5-6,13,TRBJ1-2,.,TGTGCCAGCAGTAAATCGGAGCGCTATGGCTACACCTTC,CASSKSERYGYTF
.,TRBV19,12,TRBJ2-1,.,TGTGCCAGTAGTATAGTCCGGGGGGAGCAGTTCTTC,CASSIVRGEQFF
.,TRBV30,12,TRBJ2-3,.,TGTGCCTGGAGTTTGAAGGGAGATACGCAGTATTTT,CAWSLKGDTQYF
.,TRBV28,16,TRBJ2-3,.,TGTGCCAGCAGTTTAAATAGGTGGGGTTTCACAGATACGCAGTATTTT,CASSLNRWGFTDTQYF
.,TRBV28,11,TRBJ2-7,.,TGTGCCAGCAGTTTATGCGACGAGCAGTACTTC,CASSLCDEQYF
TRBD1,TRBV30,15,TRBJ1-4,.,TGTGCCTGGAGTACGAAGGGACAGGTTTATGAAAAACTGTTTTTT,CAWSTKGQVYEKLFF
.,TRBV6-1,13,TRBJ2-5,.,TGTGCCAGCAGTGTAGCCAGTCAAGAGACCCAGTACTTC,CASSVASQETQYF
.,TRBV6-1,14,TRBJ1-4,once,TGTGCCAGCAGTGAAGTACAGCTCAATGAAAAACTGTTTTTT,CASSEVQLNEKLFF
.,TRBV18,15,TRBJ1-1,.,TGTGCCAGCTCATCCCTAGACAGCATGAACACTGAAGCTTTCTTT,CASSSLDSMNTEAFF
TRBD2,TRBV5-8,13,TRBJ2-7,.,TGTGCCAGCAGTTCAGCGGGAGAGAACGAGCAGTACTTC,CASSSAGENEQYF
TRBD2,TRBV10-1,12,TRBJ2-1,.,TGCGCCAGCAGTACCCTAGCGGGAGTGCGGTTCTTC,CASSTLAGVRFF
TRBD1,TRBV7-2,14,TRBJ2-7,.,TGTGCCAGCAGTAGACAGGGTAGCGTTTACGAGCAGTACTTC,CASSRQGSVYEQYF
.,TRBV11-2,14,TRBJ2-5,.,TGTGCCAGCAGCTTAGGTTCAGGCCAGGAGACCCAGTACTTC,CASSLGSGQETQYF
.,TRBV28,11,TRBJ2-1,few,TGTGCCAGCAGTTTCAGTTGGGAGCAGTTCTTC,CASSFSWEQFF
.,TRBV30,13,TRBJ1-2,.,TGTGCCTGGAGTGTACGGAGGGTGAGAGGCTACACCTTC,CAWSVRRVRGYTF
.,TRBV10-3,16,TRBJ1-2,.,TGTGCCATCAGTGAGAGGGGGGCGGCAGCTAACTATGGCTACACCTTC,CAISERGAAANYGYTF
TRBD2,TRBV30,15,TRBJ2-1,.,TGTGCCTGGTCCGGACTAGCGGGAAAGCGCAATGAGCAGTTCTTC,CAWSGLAGKRNEQFF
.,TRBV6-5,15,TRBJ2-1,.,TGTGCCAGCAGTTACTCTATGACTTCTAACAATGAGCAGTTCTTC,CASSYSMTSNNEQFF
.,TRBV6-5,14,TRBJ2-7,.,TGTGCCAGTGAGAATCGTGGGGGTTCCTACGAGCAGTACTTC,CASENRGGSYEQYF
TRBD2,TRBV11-3,14,TRBJ2-3,.,TGTGCCAGCAGCCAAGCGGGAGCGGCGAATACGCAGTATTTT,CASSQAGAANTQYF
.,TRBV5-1,12,TRBJ2-7,few,TGCGCCAGCAGCTTACAGGAGGGCGAGCAGTACTTC,CASSLQEGEQYF
TRBD1,TRBV29-1,13,TRBJ1-1,.,TGCAGCGTTGTTGCAGGGGGCTTCACTGAAGCTTTCTTT,CSVVAGGFTEAFF
.,TRBV4-1,13,TRBJ2-1,.,TGCGCCAGCAGCCAAGCGGCCTACAATGAGCAGTTCTTC,CASSQAAYNEQFF
.,TRBV6-5,14,TRBJ1-2,.,TGTGCCAGCAGCTCCCCGTCAGGAGTTGAAGGCTACACCTTC,CASSSPSGVEGYTF
TRBD2,TRBV28,16,TRBJ2-3,.,TGTGCCAGCAGCCCAACTAGCGGGAGTAAGAAAGATACGCAGTATTTT,CASSPTSGSKKDTQYF